Each of the 17 T cell receptor beta chains below was sequenced from the same sample in a study of T-cell reconstitution after alpha-beta-depleted transplantation in children. A library of TCRbeta sequences, prepared with unique molecular identifiers, was generated. TCRdb reprocessed the PCR reads with MiXCR, giving one entry per CDR3 protein. The sample lists roughly 500,000 distinct CDR3 sequences, about 18% occurring once. The sequences come from PBMCs from the stem cell graft donor, collected from the stem cell graft. These receptors all come from a human donor who donated a stem cell graft to a child with acute lymphoblastic leukemia.

The chain recombines TRBV12-3 or TRBV12-4 with TRBJ2-7; possibly TRBD1 for D (6 bases). Trimming pared 3 bases from V and 3 bases from J, leaving 12 bases between. The CDR3 contains 14 residues. The CDR3 DNA sequence: TGTGCCAGCAGTTTGGAACAGGGTCTCTACGAGCAGTACTTC. Translating gives CASSLEQGLYEQYF.

This clonotype was recorded a few times. The chain has TRBV5-6 and TRBJ1-4; a weak D match, TRBD1 (6 bases). CDR3 size: 17 residues. Germline CDR1 reads SGHDT; CDR2 reads YYEEEE. Between the trimmed V and J ends, which lost 4 bases and 2 bases, there was a span of 18 bases. CDR3 DNA sequence: TGTGCCAGCAGCAGAGATTGGGGGCTCGCGACTAATGAAAAACTGTTTTTT. As protein: CASSRDWGLATNEKLFF.

The gene calls are TRBV20-1 and TRBJ2-1, with TRBD2 matching over 11 bases. The germline gives CDR1 DFQATT, CDR2 SNEGSKA (reference sequence). The CDR3 length is 13 residues. Germline trimming cut 8 bases from V and 1 base from J; bases unmatched to any gene: 1. In DNA, the CDR3 is TGCAGTCGACTAGCGGGATCCTACAATGAGCAGTTCTTC. Its protein product is CSRLAGSYNEQFF.

This clonotype showed up just a few times. The chain employs TRBV5-1 and TRBJ2-7, with TRBD1 matching over 8 bases. J lost 0 bases, V lost 0 bases, and 11 bases had no gene match. CDR1 SGHRS and CDR2 YFSETQ come from the germline V gene. The CDR3 has 18 amino acids. The CDR3 sequence: CASSLAVRGRDFSYEQYF. Written as DNA, the CDR3 is TGCGCCAGCAGCTTGGCCGTCAGGGGGCGGGATTTCTCCTACGAGCAGTACTTC.

The V call is TRBV18, the J call TRBJ2-1; a weak D match, TRBD1 (6 bases). Germline loops: CDR1 KGHSH, CDR2 LQKENI. The V end was cut by 3 bases, the J end by 6 bases, with 12 bases between. This CDR3 spans 14 amino acids. CDR3: CASSPLARGNEQFF. CDR3 DNA: TGTGCCAGCTCACCGTTAGCCAGGGGCAATGAGCAGTTCTTC. Filled out from reference TRBV18 and TRBJ2-1, the complete variable domain reads NAGVMQNPRHLVRRRGQEARLRCSPMKGHSHVYWYRQLPEEGLKFMVYLQKENIIDESGMPKERFSAEFPKEGPSILRIQQVVRGDSAAYFCASSPLARGNEQFFGPGTRLTVL.

This clonotype was counted a few times. J is TRBJ2-1 and V is TRBV24-1, with TRBD2 identical over 9 bases. The germline gives CDR1 KGHDR, CDR2 SFDVKD. Germline trimming cut 0 bases from V and 9 bases from J; bases unmatched to any gene: 11. The CDR3 runs 17 residues. The CDR3 sequence: CATSDLLAGEGLGEQFF. The CDR3 DNA sequence: TGTGCCACCAGTGATTTGTTAGCGGGAGAGGGGTTAGGTGAGCAGTTCTTC.

This clonotype occurred a few times. This chain connects TRBV12-3 or TRBV12-4 to TRBJ1-5; D gene unclear. This CDR3 contains 15 residues. V lost 3 bases and J lost 1, with 10 bases in between. The chain's CDR3 is CASSFMALSNQPQHF. The CDR3 region has the DNA TGTGCCAGCAGTTTTATGGCCTTGAGCAATCAGCCCCAGCATTTT.

This clonotype came up a few times. The chain combines TRBV20-1 with TRBJ2-5, with 9 positions matching TRBD2. Germline assignment: CDR1 DFQATT and CDR2 SNEGSKA (reference sequence). The V segment lost 3 bases and the J segment 5 bases; nucleotides outside the gene matches: 7. The CDR3 consists of 14 residues. CDR3 DNA sequence: TGCAGTGCTAGGAGGGGACTAGCAGCGGAGACCCAGTACTTC. Its protein is CSARRGLAAETQYF.

This clonotype came up a few times. The chain links TRBV28 to TRBJ1-4; 7 bases match TRBD1. V gave up 9 bases and J gave up 8 bases; unmatched junction bases: 12. The germline V gene has CDR1 MDHEN and CDR2 SYDVKM. The CDR3 loop spans 14 amino acids. As DNA, the CDR3 is TGTGCCAGGGGACAGTCGGCGGTGCTCGAAAAACTGTTTTTT. This codes for CARGQSAVLEKLFF. The whole variable domain, filled in from reference TRBV28 and TRBJ1-4, reads DVKVTQSSRYLVKRTGEKVFLECVQDMDHENMFWYRQDPGLGLRLIYFSYDVKMKEKGDIPEGYSVSREKKERFSLILESASTNQTSMYLCARGQSAVLEKLFFGSGTQLSVL.

In this sample, this clonotype turned up a few times. The chain joins TRBV20-1 to TRBJ2-1; 15 bases match TRBD2. With V trimmed by 6 bases and J by 4 bases, 10 bases remained unmatched. The CDR3 runs 17 residues. The germline CDR1 and CDR2 sequences are DFQATT and SNEGSKA (reference sequence). CDR3 in amino acids: CSATTTGTSGGYNEQFF. In DNA form, the CDR3 reads TGCAGTGCAACCACTACCGGGACTAGCGGGGGGTACAATGAGCAGTTCTTC.

In this sample, this clonotype turned up many times. The chain combines TRBV12-3 or TRBV12-4 with TRBJ2-2; TRBD1 matches at 7 bases. The CDR3 sequence is 15 residues long. After removal of 1 base from V and 5 bases from J, the junction contained 4 bases not matched to a gene. As DNA, the CDR3 is TGTGCCAGCAGTTTAGGGACAGGAGGAACCGGGGAGCTGTTTTTT. Translating it yields CASSLGTGGTGELFF.

This clonotype has a handful of counts. The chain combines TRBV5-1 with TRBJ2-7, with D unresolved. Germline V gives CDR1 SGHRS, CDR2 YFSETQ. Trimming cost V 3 bases and J 0 bases, with 10 bases left between them. The CDR3 contains 14 residues. The CDR3 nucleotides read TGCGCCAGCAGCTCTCCCCTGAGCTCCTACGAGCAGTACTTC. Its protein is CASSSPLSSYEQYF.

The V and J genes are TRBV7-9 and TRBJ2-7, with D unresolved. V was clipped by 1 base and J by 2 bases, with 12 bases between them. The CDR3 consists of 15 residues. Germline CDR1 is SEHNR and CDR2 is FQNEAQ (reference sequence). This chain's CDR3 is CASSLGGGPPYEQYF. Here the CDR3 DNA reads TGTGCCAGCAGCTTAGGAGGTGGGCCCCCCTACGAGCAGTACTTC.

The chain uses TRBV5-1 and TRBJ1-3; D perhaps matches TRBD1 (5 bases). Per germline, CDR1 SGHRS and CDR2 YFSETQ. Trimming removed 1 base from V and 3 bases from J, with 8 bases in between. CDR3 length equals 14 residues. The CDR3 is CASSLPGDGNTIYF. The CDR3 DNA reads as TGCGCCAGCAGCTTGCCGGGGGATGGAAACACCATATATTTT.

This clonotype was recorded a few times. This chain connects TRBV29-1 to TRBJ1-1; D not certain. This CDR3 contains 12 residues. Trimming stripped 6 bases from V and 1 base from J, with 9 bases between. CDR1 is SQVTM, CDR2 ANQGSEA, per germline. The CDR3 DNA sequence: TGCAGCGTATCCCTTTCGAACACTGAAGCTTTCTTT. Translating it yields CSVSLSNTEAFF.

The chain combines TRBV5-1 with TRBJ2-1, with 12 bases that match TRBD2. Per germline, CDR1 SGHRS and CDR2 YFSETQ. The CDR3 sequence is 15 residues long. Trimming at V came to 2 bases and at J to 10 bases, leaving 7 bases not matched to a gene. The CDR3 spells CASSFLAGGLGEQFF. The DNA of the CDR3 is TGCGCCAGCAGCTTCCTAGCGGGAGGGCTCGGGGAGCAGTTCTTC.

This clonotype has just a few counts. The rearrangement uses TRBV4-2 and TRBJ2-6; 10 positions match TRBD1. This CDR3 has 17 residues. CDR1 and CDR2 (germline): LGHNA, YNFKEQ. Losses at the gene ends were 1 base for V and 2 bases for J; bases not matched to a gene: 2. The CDR3 loop reads CASSQGDRGPGANVLTF. Here the CDR3 DNA reads TGTGCCAGCAGCCAAGGGGACAGGGGTCCTGGGGCCAACGTCCTGACTTTC.